The rows below give T cell receptor beta chains drawn from one sample of a study of blood T cell repertoires in COVID-19. Data came from immunoSEQ multiplex PCR; TCRdb stores just in-frame clones and leaves some out. The data hold more than 250,000 clones, with approximately 78% observed a single time. Sequencing was performed on PBMCs or T cells enriched from blood (not recorded which). The receptors here all came from a man aged 40-49 years who had been exposed to COVID-19. Both conserved end residues are part of each CDR3. A D gene is named only where the DNA matches it firmly. Clone size, where shown, is once, few, many, or a class for clones that have expanded.

j_call clone_size v_call d_call cdr3_nt cdr3_aa
TRBJ2-2 NA TRBV10-2 NA TGCGCCAGCAGTGTGGTAGTAGCCGGGGAGCTGTTTTTT CASSVVVAGELFF
TRBJ1-3 NA TRBV6-1 TRBD1 TGTGCCAGCAGTGAAGCGCATAGGGCCAGGGGGAACACCATATATTTT CASSEAHRARGNTIYF
TRBJ2-1 NA TRBV11-3 TRBD2 TGTGCCAGCAGCTTAGATAGCAGCGGGATCTACAATGAGCAGTTCTTC CASSLDSSGIYNEQFF
TRBJ2-1 NA TRBV2 NA TGTGCCAGCGGGGCAGAAGGCTATGAGCAGTTCTTC CASGAEGYEQFF
TRBJ2-1 NA TRBV7-2 TRBD2 TGTGCCAGCAGCTTACGGACTAGCGGGAGGGTCATCGGCAATGAGCAGTTCTTC CASSLRTSGRVIGNEQFF
TRBJ2-7 NA TRBV10-1 TRBD2 TGCGCCAGCAGTGGGGGGCTAGCGGGATTAAGCGAGCAGTACTTC CASSGGLAGLSEQYF
TRBJ1-6 few TRBV21-1 NA TGTGCCAGCAGCAAAGATTGCGCAGGGGGGACAGGCTCCTATAATTCACCCCTCCACTTT CASSKDCAGGTGSYNSPLHF
TRBJ2-1 many TRBV5-1 NA TGCGCCAGCAGCTTGCTATCCGGCTCCTACAATGAGCAGTTCTTC CASSLLSGSYNEQFF
TRBJ2-3 NA TRBV11-3 NA TGTGCCAGCAGCGCAGAGGCGGTGAGCACAGATACGCAGTATTTT CASSAEAVSTDTQYF
TRBJ2-2 NA TRBV9 NA TGTGCCAGCAACCGGGCGAACACCGGGGAGCTGTTTTTT CASNRANTGELFF
TRBJ1-1 NA TRBV11-2 TRBD1 TGTGCCAGCAGCATCGGACAGGGGTTTGCTGAAGCTTTCTTT CASSIGQGFAEAFF
TRBJ2-7 NA TRBV4-1 NA TGCGCCAGCAGCCAAGGAGGAGGTTTCGAGCAGTACTTC CASSQGGGFEQYF
TRBJ1-1 NA TRBV18 NA TGTGCCAGCTCACCTGGGGCCCACTTGAACACTGAAGCTTTCTTT CASSPGAHLNTEAFF
TRBJ2-2 many TRBV5-6 TRBD2 TGTGCCAGCAGCTTGAGCGGGATCACCGGGGAGCTGTTTTTT CASSLSGITGELFF
TRBJ2-5 NA TRBV18 NA TGTGCCAGCTCACGGGCGGGGGCTCAAGAGACCCAGTACTTC CASSRAGAQETQYF
TRBJ1-5 once TRBV30 NA TGTGCCTGGAGTGCCAACAATCAGCCCCAGCATTTT CAWSANNQPQHF
TRBJ2-1 few TRBV9 TRBD2 TGTGCCAGCAGCCGGGACAGCGGGAGGGCCAATGAGAATGAGCAGTTCTTC CASSRDSGRANENEQFF
TRBJ2-5 NA TRBV6-5 NA TGTGCCAGCAGAGGACAGATTAAAGAGACCCAGTACTTC CASRGQIKETQYF
TRBJ2-5 NA TRBV5-6 NA TGTGCCAGCAGCAAAGAGGAATGGCGTAGCGGTCCGTGGACCCAGTACTTC CASSKEEWRSGPWTQYF
TRBJ2-7 NA TRBV5-1 TRBD2 TGCGCCAGCAGCAGTAGCGGGTACGAGCAGTACTTC CASSSSGYEQYF
TRBJ2-7 NA TRBV10-2 TRBD2 TGCGCCAGTAGCGGGAGGGCCTCCGAGCAGTACTTC CASSGRASEQYF
TRBJ1-1 NA TRBV5-1 NA TGCGCCAGCAGCTTGGAGGGACTGATGAACACTGAAGCTTTCTTT CASSLEGLMNTEAFF
TRBJ1-5 NA TRBV7-3 NA TGTGCCAGCAGCTTACTTGGGGCCGACGTTATCAAGCCCCAGCATTTT CASSLLGADVIKPQHF
TRBJ1-6 NA TRBV12-3/TRBV12-4 NA TGTGCCAGCAGTACCACAGGGTTACCCCTCCACTTT CASSTTGLPLHF
TRBJ2-3 NA TRBV7-3 TRBD2 TGTGCCAGCAGCCTCGGACTAGCCACCACAGATACGCAGTATTTT CASSLGLATTDTQYF
TRBJ2-2 NA TRBV7-3 NA TGTGCCAGCGCACAGAATCGAGACAGATCCGAATCCCGGGAGCTGTTTTTT CASAQNRDRSESRELFF
TRBJ2-1 NA TRBV24-1 NA TGTGCCACCAGTGACCCCTTTGTGAGGGATGAGCAGTTCTTC CATSDPFVRDEQFF
TRBJ2-1 NA TRBV7-8 TRBD2 TGTGCCAGCAGCTTAGTAGCCCAGCGGGAGGGCAATGAGCAGTTCTTC CASSLVAQREGNEQFF
TRBJ1-5 once TRBV19 TRBD1 TGTGCCAGTAGTACTTACTCAGGGGGCAGGCAGCCCCAGCATTTT CASSTYSGGRQPQHF
TRBJ2-2 NA TRBV2 NA TGTGCCAGCATCATGACTATCACCGGGGAGCTGTTTTTT CASIMTITGELFF
TRBJ1-1 once TRBV6-1 NA TGTGCCAGCAGTGTCACGCCCCGGGGAGTGGACACTGAAGCTTTCTTT CASSVTPRGVDTEAFF
TRBJ2-5 NA TRBV18 NA TGTGCCAGCTCACCAGATGGGCGAGAGACCCAGTACTTC CASSPDGRETQYF
TRBJ1-4 few TRBV5-1 NA TGCGCCAGCAGCCAATACAGGGAGGGGGAAAAACTGTTTTTT CASSQYREGEKLFF
TRBJ2-1 NA TRBV7-8 TRBD2 TGTGCCAGCAGCGCCAAGCGGGGGACCTACAATGAGCAGTTCTTC CASSAKRGTYNEQFF